The source of this T cell receptor (beta chain) is a study of blood T cell repertoires in COVID-19. About the study: Italy, Spain and the United States were the sources of the convalescent and acute COVID-19 samples. PBMCs, B-cell-depleted T cells, or T cells provided the cDNA or gDNA that made up the material.

Authors' data handling: Reference gene primer amplification in the assay estimated nucleated cell counts. Some clones are missing from TCRdb's copy, which holds only in-frame ones; the method was immunoSEQ multiplex PCR. The V and J calls and clone size come from that table; D and trimming were worked out from the DNA. This table has 200,000 to 250,000 clones, about 90% appearing once. This CDR3 comprises 14 residues. CDR1 GTSNPN and CDR2 SVGIG come from the germline V gene (reference sequence). V gave up 0 bases and J gave up 7 bases, with 15 bases separating them. The sample taken for sequencing was peripheral blood. This clonotype was sampled from a woman aged 60-70 years with acute or convalescent COVID-19. The V call is TRBV30, the J call TRBJ1-2; D may be TRBD1 (5 bases). CDR3 coding DNA: TGTGCCTGGAGTGTATGGGCAGGGCCAGGTGGCTACACCTTC. Translating it yields CAWSVWAGPGGYTF.